This is a list of T cell receptor beta chains from one sample in a study of CD8+ T cells in alopecia areata. Profiling relied on immunoSEQ multiplex PCR, and the TCRdb table lists in-frame clones only, not all of them. The sample consists of some 210,000 clones, 50% to 65% of them appearing once. The specimen comprised CD4+ T cells sorted from blood, sampled at week 0. These TCRs come from a human donor with alopecia areata. CDR3s leave out the opening cysteine and the closing phenylalanine or tryptophan. A D gene is named only where the DNA matches it firmly.

ASSSPGQGRNQPQH 14 TRBJ1-5 TRBD1 TRBV6-5
SVVDRAGTEAF 11 TRBJ1-1 TRBD1 TRBV29-1
ASSEAGGRTYGYT 13 TRBJ1-2 . TRBV6-1
ASSQTLAGGRETQY 14 TRBJ2-5 TRBD2 TRBV4-2
ASSPSRPGGLHEQY 14 TRBJ2-7 . TRBV7-8
ASSVVLETQY 10 TRBJ2-5 . TRBV2
SVAGRSSYEQY 11 TRBJ2-7 . TRBV29-1
ASSLATVQDTQY 12 TRBJ2-3 . TRBV5-1
ASSETGKGETQY 12 TRBJ2-5 . TRBV2
ASSSQGGNYGYT 12 TRBJ1-2 . TRBV27
AWSPGGVSYGYT 12 TRBJ1-2 . TRBV30
ATSRSNQPQH 10 TRBJ1-5 . TRBV15
ASSLEAGRVTDTQY 14 TRBJ2-3 TRBD2 TRBV5-4
ASSQDQDRGTRTEAF 15 TRBJ1-1 TRBD1 TRBV4-1
ASRTGASTDTQY 12 TRBJ2-3 TRBD1 TRBV2
ASSLGPLGTDTQY 13 TRBJ2-3 . TRBV7-8
ASSGDTGGYYGYT 13 TRBJ1-2 TRBD1 TRBV7-9
ASSFSPGTDTQY 12 TRBJ2-3 . TRBV7-7
ASSQAGGNTEAF 12 TRBJ1-1 . TRBV4-1
ASSPGQGAETQY 12 TRBJ2-5 TRBD1 TRBV7-9
SVEFAGLAGRDTQY 14 TRBJ2-3 TRBD2 TRBV29-1
AWSRNGGVVAETQY 14 TRBJ2-5 . TRBV30
ASSERMRAADTQY 13 TRBJ2-3 . TRBV4-1
ASSSEVGNYEQY 12 TRBJ2-7 . TRBV27
ASRPTSGSGTGELF 14 TRBJ2-2 TRBD2 TRBV5-1
ASSSGLAGGEQF 12 TRBJ2-1 TRBD2 TRBV7-3
ASSVASDRETYEQY 14 TRBJ2-7 TRBD1 TRBV9
ATSPGLAKNIQY 12 TRBJ2-4 . TRBV15
ASSTDGKQY 9 TRBJ2-7 . TRBV6-5
ASRGSGANVLT 11 TRBJ2-6 . TRBV5-1
ASSPIQGKGSPLH 13 TRBJ1-6 . TRBV7-9
SALEPTDTQY 10 TRBJ2-3 . TRBV29-1
ASSLGTGAAYEQY 13 TRBJ2-7 TRBD1 TRBV7-9
ASSMTYTNTGELF 13 TRBJ2-2 . TRBV5-6
ASSNGLNYGYT 11 TRBJ1-2 . TRBV25-1
ASSYRDSRRGQY 12 TRBJ2-7 TRBD1 TRBV6-5
SVAGLHMNTEAF 12 TRBJ1-1 . TRBV29-1
ASSGRGGGEDTQY 13 TRBJ2-3 . TRBV6-5
ASSLVRWGNTEAF 13 TRBJ1-1 . TRBV5-6
ATSRELSGNQPQH 13 TRBJ1-5 . TRBV15
ASVIRSYNEQF 11 TRBJ2-1 . TRBV5-6
SVGTATYEQY 10 TRBJ2-7 TRBD1 TRBV29-1
ATKRGTSGSYNEQF 14 TRBJ2-1 TRBD2 TRBV10-3
ASSLLGQGNSPLH 13 TRBJ1-6 . TRBV7-3
ASSHYQVNTEAF 12 TRBJ1-1 . TRBV4-1
ASSSDRGLEAF 11 TRBJ1-1 . TRBV6-6
ASSLGLDADTQY 12 TRBJ2-3 . TRBV7-9
ASSLWSGTDTQY 12 TRBJ2-3 . TRBV5-1
ASSDSFWAYNEQF 13 TRBJ2-1 . TRBV9
ASSVRVNTEAF 11 TRBJ1-1 . TRBV18
ASRGGQNYGYT 11 TRBJ1-2 TRBD1 TRBV6-6
ASSSHRGSSYNEQF 14 TRBJ2-1 TRBD1 TRBV11-2
AWTKTGLNTEAF 12 TRBJ1-1 . TRBV30
ASTAGLNEKLF 11 TRBJ1-4 . TRBV18
AWRREGNTGELF 12 TRBJ2-2 . TRBV30